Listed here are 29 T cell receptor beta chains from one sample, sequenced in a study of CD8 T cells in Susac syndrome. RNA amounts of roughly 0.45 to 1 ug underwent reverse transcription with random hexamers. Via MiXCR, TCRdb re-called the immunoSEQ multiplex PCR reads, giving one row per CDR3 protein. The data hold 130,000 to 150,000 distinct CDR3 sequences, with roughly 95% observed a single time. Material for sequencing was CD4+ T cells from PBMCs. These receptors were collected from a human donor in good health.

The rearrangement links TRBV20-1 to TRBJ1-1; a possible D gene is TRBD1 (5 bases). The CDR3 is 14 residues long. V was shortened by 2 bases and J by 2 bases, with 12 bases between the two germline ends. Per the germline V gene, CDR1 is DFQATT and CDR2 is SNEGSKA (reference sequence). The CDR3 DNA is TGCAGTGCTAGAAGGACAACCGTAAACACTGAAGCTTTCTTT. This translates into CSARRTTVNTEAFF.

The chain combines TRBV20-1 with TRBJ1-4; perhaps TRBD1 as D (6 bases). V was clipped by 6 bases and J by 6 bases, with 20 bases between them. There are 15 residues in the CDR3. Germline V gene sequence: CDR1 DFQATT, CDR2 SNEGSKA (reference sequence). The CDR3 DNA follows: TGCAGTGCGACCAGCGGACTGGGGGCCGATGAAAAACTGTTTTTT. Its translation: CSATSGLGADEKLFF.

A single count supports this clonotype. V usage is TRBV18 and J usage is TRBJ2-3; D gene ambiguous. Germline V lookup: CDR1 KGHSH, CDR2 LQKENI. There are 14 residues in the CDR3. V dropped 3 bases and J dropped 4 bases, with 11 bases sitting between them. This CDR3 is CASSPPSSPDTQYF. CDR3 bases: TGTGCCAGCTCACCCCCGTCTTCACCAGATACGCAGTATTTT.

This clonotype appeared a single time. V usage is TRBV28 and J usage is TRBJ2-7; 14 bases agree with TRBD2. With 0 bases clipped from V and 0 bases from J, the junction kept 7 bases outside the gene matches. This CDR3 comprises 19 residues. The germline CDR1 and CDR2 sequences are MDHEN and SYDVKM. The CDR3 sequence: CASSLWGLAGAMSSYEQYF. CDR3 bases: TGTGCCAGCAGTTTATGGGGACTAGCGGGAGCCATGAGCTCCTACGAGCAGTACTTC.

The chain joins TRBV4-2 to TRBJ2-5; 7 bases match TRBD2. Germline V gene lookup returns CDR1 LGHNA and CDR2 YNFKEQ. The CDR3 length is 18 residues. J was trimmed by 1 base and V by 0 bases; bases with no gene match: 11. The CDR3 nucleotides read TGTGCCAGCAGCCAAGACGGGCTAGCGGACCCATCCCAAGAGACCCAGTACTTC. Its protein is CASSQDGLADPSQETQYF.

In DNA form, the CDR3 reads TGTGCCAGCAGTGACAGGGTCGTCACAGATACGCAGTATTTT. Its translation is CASSDRVVTDTQYF. The chain couples TRBV25-1 to TRBJ2-3, with D maybe TRBD1 (5 bases). This CDR3 is built from 14 residues. Looked up from germline, CDR1 is MGHDK and CDR2 is SYGVNS. The V and J ends lost 3 bases and 2 bases respectively, with 9 bases between them.

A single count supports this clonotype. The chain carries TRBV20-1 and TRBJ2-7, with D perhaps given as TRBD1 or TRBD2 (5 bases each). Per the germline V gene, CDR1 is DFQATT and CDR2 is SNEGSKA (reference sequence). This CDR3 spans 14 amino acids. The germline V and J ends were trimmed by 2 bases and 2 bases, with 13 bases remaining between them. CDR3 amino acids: CSARTPGRAYEQYF. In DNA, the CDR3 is TGCAGTGCTAGAACGCCGGGACGGGCCTACGAGCAGTACTTC.

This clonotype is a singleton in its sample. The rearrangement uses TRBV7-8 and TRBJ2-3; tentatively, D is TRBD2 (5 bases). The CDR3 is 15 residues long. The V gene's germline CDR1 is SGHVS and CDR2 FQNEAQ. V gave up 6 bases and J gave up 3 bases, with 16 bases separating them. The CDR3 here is CASRPEGPGTDTQYF. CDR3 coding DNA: TGTGCCAGCAGGCCAGAGGGCCCTGGGACAGATACGCAGTATTTT.

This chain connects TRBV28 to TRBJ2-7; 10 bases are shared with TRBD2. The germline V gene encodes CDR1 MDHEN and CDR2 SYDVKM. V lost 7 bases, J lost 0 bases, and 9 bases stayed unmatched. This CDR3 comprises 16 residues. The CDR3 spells CASTLTGTSVSYEQYF. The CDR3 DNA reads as TGTGCCAGCACCCTCACCGGGACTAGCGTCTCCTACGAGCAGTACTTC.

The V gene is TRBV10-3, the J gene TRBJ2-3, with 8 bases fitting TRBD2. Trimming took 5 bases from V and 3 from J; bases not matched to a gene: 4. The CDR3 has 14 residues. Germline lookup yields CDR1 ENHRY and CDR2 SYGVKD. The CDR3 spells CAISSGRETDTQYF. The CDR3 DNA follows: TGTGCCATCAGTAGCGGGAGAGAGACAGATACGCAGTATTTT.

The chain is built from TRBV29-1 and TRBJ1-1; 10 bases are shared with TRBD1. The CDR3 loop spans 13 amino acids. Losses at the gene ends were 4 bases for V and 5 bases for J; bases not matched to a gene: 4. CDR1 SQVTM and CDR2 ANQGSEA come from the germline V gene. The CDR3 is CSVVTGGGTEAFF. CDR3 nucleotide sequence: TGCAGCGTTGTGACAGGGGGCGGGACTGAAGCTTTCTTT. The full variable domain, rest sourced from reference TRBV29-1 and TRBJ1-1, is SAVISQKPSRDICQRGTSLTIQCQVDSQVTMMFWYRQQPGQSLTLIATANQGSEATYESGFVIDKFPISRPNLTFSTLTVSNMSPEDSSIYLCSVVTGGGTEAFFGQGTRLTVV.

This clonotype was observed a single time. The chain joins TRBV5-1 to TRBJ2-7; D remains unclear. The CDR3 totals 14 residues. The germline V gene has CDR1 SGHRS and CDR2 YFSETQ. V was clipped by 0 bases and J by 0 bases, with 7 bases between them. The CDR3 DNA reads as TGCGCCAGCAGCTTGGAACCTAGCTCCTACGAGCAGTACTTC. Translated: CASSLEPSSYEQYF.

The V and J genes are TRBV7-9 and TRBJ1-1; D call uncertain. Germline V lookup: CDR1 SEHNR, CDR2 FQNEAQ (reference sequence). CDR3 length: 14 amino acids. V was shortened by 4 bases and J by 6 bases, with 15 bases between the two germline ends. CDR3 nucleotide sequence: TGTGCCAGCAGCTCCAGGACCGAGGCCCCTGAAGCTTTCTTT. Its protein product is CASSSRTEAPEAFF.

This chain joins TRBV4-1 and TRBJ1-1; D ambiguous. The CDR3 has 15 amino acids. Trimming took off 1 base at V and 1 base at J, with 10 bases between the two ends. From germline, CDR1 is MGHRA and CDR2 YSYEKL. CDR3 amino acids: CASSQGALRNTEAFF. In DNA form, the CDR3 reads TGCGCCAGCAGCCAAGGTGCCCTTAGGAACACTGAAGCTTTCTTT.

The CDR3 DNA sequence: TGCAGTGCCCGGCCGGTGAGGAGCTCCTACGAGCAGTACTTC. It is translated as CSARPVRSSYEQYF. V is TRBV20-1 and J is TRBJ2-7; D gene unclear. The germline CDR1 and CDR2 sequences are DFQATT and SNEGSKA (reference sequence). The CDR3 consists of 14 residues. Trimming cost V 6 bases and J 0 bases, with 15 bases left between them.

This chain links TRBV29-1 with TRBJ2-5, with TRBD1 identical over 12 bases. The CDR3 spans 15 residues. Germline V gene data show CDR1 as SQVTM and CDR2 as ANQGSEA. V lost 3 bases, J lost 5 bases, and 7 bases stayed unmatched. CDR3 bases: TGCAGCGTTGACCCCGGGACAGGGGGCGTGGAGACCCAGTACTTC. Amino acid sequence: CSVDPGTGGVETQYF.

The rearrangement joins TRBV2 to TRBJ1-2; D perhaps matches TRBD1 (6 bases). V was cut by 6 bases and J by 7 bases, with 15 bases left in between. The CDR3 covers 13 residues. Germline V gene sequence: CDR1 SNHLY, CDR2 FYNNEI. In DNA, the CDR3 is TGTGCCAGCAGCCAACAGGGCTTGACTGGCTACACCTTC. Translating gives CASSQQGLTGYTF.

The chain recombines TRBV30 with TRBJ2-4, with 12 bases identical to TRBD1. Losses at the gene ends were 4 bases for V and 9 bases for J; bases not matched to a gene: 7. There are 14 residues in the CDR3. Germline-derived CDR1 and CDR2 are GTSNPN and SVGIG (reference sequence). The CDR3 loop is CAWNFGTGGFIQYF. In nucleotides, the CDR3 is TGTGCCTGGAACTTCGGGACAGGGGGCTTCATTCAGTACTTC.

The CDR3 nucleotides are TGTGCCAGCAGTCTAGGGGGGGGAGTGAACACCGGGGAGCTGTTTTTT. Amino acid sequence: CASSLGGGVNTGELFF. This chain uses TRBV27 with TRBJ2-2; weak D call: TRBD2 (7 bases). The CDR3 covers 16 residues. Trimming removed 5 bases from V and 1 base from J, with 14 bases in between. Per germline, CDR1 MNHEY and CDR2 SMNVEV (reference sequence).

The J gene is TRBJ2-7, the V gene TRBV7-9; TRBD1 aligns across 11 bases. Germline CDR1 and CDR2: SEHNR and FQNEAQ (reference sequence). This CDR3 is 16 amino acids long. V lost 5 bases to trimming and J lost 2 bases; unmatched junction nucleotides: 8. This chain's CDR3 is CASSPPGTGGTYEQYF. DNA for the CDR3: TGTGCCAGCAGCCCACCCGGGACAGGGGGGACCTACGAGCAGTACTTC.

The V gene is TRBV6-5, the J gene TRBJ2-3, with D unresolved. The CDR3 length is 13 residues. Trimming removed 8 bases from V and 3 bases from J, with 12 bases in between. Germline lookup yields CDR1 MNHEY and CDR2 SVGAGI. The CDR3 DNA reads TGTGCCAGCGCCCTAGGGCGGACAGATACGCAGTATTTT. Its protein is CASALGRTDTQYF.

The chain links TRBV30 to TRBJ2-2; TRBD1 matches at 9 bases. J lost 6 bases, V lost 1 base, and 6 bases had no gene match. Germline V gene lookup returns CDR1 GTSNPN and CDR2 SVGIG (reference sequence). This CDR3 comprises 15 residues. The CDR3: CAWSAGQGSPGELFF. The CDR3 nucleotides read TGTGCCTGGAGTGCCGGACAGGGGTCCCCCGGGGAGCTGTTTTTT.

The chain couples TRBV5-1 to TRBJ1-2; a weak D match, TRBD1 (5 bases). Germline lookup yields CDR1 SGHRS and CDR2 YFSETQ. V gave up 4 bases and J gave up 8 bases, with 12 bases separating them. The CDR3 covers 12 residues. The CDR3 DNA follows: TGCGCCAGCAGCCCGGGGCCATCGGGCTACACCTTC. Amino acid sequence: CASSPGPSGYTF.

CDR3 sequence (DNA): TGTGCCTGGAGTCGACAGGGCCTCGGGGCCAACGTCCTGACTTTC. This codes for CAWSRQGLGANVLTF. The chain combines TRBV30 with TRBJ2-6, with TRBD1 matching over 7 bases. The CDR3 length is 15 residues. V lost 2 bases to trimming and J lost 4 bases; unmatched junction nucleotides: 5. Germline CDR1 is GTSNPN and CDR2 is SVGIG (reference sequence). Full variable domain (outside the CDR3, taken from reference TRBV30 and TRBJ2-6): SQTIHQWPATLVQPVGSPLSLECTVEGTSNPNLYWYRQAAGRGLQLLFYSVGIGQISSEVPQNLSASRPQDRQFILSSKKLLLSDSGFYLCAWSRQGLGANVLTFGAGSRLTVL.

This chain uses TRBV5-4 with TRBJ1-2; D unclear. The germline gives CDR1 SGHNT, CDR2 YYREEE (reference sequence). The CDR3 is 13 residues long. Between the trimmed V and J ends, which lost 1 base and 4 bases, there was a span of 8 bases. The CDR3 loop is CASSLQAGYGYTF. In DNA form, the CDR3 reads TGTGCCAGCAGCTTGCAGGCTGGCTATGGCTACACCTTC.

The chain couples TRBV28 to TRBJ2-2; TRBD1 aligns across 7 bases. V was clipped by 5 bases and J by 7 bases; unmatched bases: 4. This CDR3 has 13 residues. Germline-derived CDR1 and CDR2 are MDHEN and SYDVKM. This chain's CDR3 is CASSIQGYGELFF. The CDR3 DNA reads TGTGCCAGCAGTATACAGGGGTACGGGGAGCTGTTTTTT.

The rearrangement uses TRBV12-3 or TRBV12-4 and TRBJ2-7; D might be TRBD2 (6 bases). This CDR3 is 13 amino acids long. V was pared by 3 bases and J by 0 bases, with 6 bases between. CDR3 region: CASSLTSSYEQYF. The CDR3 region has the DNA TGTGCCAGCAGTTTGACTAGCTCCTACGAGCAGTACTTC.

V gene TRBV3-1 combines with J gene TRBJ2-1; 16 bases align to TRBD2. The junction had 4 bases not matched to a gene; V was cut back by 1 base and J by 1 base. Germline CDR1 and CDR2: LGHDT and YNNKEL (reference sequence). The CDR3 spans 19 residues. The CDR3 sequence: CASSQGGLAGGVSYNEQFF. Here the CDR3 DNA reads TGTGCCAGCAGCCAAGGGGGACTAGCGGGAGGGGTGTCCTACAATGAGCAGTTCTTC.

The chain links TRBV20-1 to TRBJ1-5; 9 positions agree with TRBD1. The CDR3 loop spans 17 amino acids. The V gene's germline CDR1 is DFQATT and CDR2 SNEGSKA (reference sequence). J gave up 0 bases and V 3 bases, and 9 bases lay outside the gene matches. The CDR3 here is CSARFGTGLISNQPQHF. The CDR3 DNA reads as TGCAGTGCTAGGTTCGGGACAGGGCTGATTAGCAATCAGCCCCAGCATTTT.